This TCR beta chain was sequenced for a study of T cell responses to AZD1222 COVID-19 vaccine. Study-wide context: Researchers grouped second doses given at about 4 or about 12 weeks into one pool.

Germline V CDR1 and CDR2: MDHEN, SYDVKM. V was pared by 3 bases and J by 0 bases, with 18 bases between. The CDR3 consists of 18 residues. Study-wide results and caveats: Following two doses of AZD1222, Spike-specific TCR breadth and depth rose. Baseline serostatus was positive in only six AZD1222 recipients. Scientists sampled the repertoires only once the peak T cell response had passed.

This clone was seen only once. Its antigen is undetermined. Clones were sequenced by immunoSEQ multiplex PCR, and TCRdb holds only the in-frame ones, with some missing. The sample yields about 97,000 clones, around 88% seen once. This specimen consisted of peripheral blood, obtained on day 0 of AZD1222 vaccination. The V call is TRBV28, the J call TRBJ1-3, with TRBD1 as a possible D gene (6 bases). The sequence derives from an adult in good health. CDR3 residues: CASSFSKDRRSSGNTIYF. The CDR3 DNA reads TGTGCCAGCAGTTTCTCCAAGGACAGACGTAGCTCTGGAAACACCATATATTTT.